This TCR beta chain was identified during a study of blood T cell repertoires in COVID-19. TCRdb keeps only in-frame clones here, not all; method: immunoSEQ multiplex PCR. Of about 220,000 clones in the sample, about 91% were seen once. The source material was PBMCs or T cells enriched from blood (not recorded which). This TCR came from a woman in her twenties or thirties with acute COVID-19.

CDR3 amino acids: CASSHRQGEMGGYTF. CDR3 DNA sequence: TGCGCCAGCAGCCACCGACAGGGCGAGATGGGGGGCTACACCTTC. The chain joins TRBV4-1 to TRBJ1-2; TRBD1 matches at 7 bases. Germline V gene lookup returns CDR1 MGHRA and CDR2 YSYEKL. The CDR3 is 15 residues long. The J segment lost 8 bases and the V segment lost 3 bases, leaving 12 bases of the junction unmatched.